This paragraph reports one T cell receptor beta chain. V was shortened by 3 bases and J by 4 bases, with 6 bases between the two germline ends. This CDR3 contains 12 residues. This sample is drawn from a study of blood T cell repertoires in COVID-19. The Seattle patients joined while their infection was active and were tracked longitudinally afterward. The repertoire was sequenced with immunoSEQ multiplex PCR; TCRdb's copy has only in-frame clones and lacks some. The sample lists about 420,000 clones, approximately 90% occurring once. The chain joins TRBV12-3 or TRBV12-4 to TRBJ1-1, with unresolved D. Source material: peripheral blood. The source is a man aged 18 to 35 with COVID-19, enrolled during active disease. The DNA for the CDR3 is TGTGCCAGCAGTTTGGTCGGCACTGAAGCTTTCTTT. It is translated as CASSLVGTEAFF.